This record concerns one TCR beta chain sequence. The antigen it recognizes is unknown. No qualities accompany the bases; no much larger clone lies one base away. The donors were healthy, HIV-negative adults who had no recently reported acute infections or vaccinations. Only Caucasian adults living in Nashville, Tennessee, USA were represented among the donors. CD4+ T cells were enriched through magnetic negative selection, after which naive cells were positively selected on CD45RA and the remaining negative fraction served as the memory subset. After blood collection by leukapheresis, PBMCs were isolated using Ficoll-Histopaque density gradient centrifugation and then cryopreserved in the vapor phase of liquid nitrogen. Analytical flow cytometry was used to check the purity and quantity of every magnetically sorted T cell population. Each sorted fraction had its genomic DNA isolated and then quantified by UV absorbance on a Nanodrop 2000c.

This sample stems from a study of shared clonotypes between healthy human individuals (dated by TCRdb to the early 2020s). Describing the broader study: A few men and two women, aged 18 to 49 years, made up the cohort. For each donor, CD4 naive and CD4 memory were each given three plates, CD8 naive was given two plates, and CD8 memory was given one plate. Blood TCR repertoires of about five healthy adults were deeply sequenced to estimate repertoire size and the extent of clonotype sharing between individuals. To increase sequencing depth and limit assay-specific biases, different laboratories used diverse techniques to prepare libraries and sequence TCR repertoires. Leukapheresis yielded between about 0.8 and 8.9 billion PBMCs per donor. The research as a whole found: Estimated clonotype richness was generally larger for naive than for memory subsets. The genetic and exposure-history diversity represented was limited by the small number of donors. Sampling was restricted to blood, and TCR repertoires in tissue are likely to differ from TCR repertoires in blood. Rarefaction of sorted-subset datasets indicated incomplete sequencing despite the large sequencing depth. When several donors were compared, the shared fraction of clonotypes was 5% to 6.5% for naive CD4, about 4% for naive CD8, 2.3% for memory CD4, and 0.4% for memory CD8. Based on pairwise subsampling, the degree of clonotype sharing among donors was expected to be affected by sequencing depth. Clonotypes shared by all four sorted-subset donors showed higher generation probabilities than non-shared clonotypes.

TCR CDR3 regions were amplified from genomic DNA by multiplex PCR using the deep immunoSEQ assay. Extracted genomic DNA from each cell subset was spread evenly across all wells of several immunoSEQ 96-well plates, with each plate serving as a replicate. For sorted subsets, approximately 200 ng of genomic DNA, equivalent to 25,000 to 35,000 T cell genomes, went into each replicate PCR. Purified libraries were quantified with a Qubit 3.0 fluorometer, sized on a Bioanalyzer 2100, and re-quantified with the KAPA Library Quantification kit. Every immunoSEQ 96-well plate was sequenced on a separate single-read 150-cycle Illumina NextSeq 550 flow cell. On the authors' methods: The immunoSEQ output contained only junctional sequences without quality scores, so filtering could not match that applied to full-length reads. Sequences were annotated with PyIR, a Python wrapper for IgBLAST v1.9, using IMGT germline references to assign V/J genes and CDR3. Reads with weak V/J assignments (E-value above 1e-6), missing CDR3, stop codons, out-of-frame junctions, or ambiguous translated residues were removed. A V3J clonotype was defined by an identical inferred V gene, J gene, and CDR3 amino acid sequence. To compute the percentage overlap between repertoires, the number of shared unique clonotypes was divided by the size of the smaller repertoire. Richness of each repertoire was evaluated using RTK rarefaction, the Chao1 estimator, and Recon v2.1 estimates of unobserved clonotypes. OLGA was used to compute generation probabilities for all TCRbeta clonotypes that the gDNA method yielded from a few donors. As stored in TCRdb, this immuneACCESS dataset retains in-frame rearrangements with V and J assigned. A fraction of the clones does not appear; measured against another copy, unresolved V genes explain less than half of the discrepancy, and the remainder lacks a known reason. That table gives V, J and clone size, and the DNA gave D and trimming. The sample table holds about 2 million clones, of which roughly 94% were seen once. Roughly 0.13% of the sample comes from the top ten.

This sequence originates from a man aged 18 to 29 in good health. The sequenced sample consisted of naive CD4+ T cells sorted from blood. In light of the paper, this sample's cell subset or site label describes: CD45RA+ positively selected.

The CDR3 has the sequence CASRGAGQGWIF. The bases are TGTGCCAGCAGAGGAGCCGGACAGGGGTGGATCTTC. This receptor chain uses TRBV21-1 and TRBJ2-1; the D call TRBD1 from the table was never checked on the DNA. TRBV21-1 is a listed pseudogene. The CDR3 has 12 amino acids, counting the end cysteine and phenylalanine. Only the CDR3 region is kept as DNA, spanning 36 bases read in frame from base 1.